Reported below is one T cell receptor (beta chain). Its antigen is unidentified. For a library built for alpha chains, this beta chain is a stray read; little rests on its size. The sample originates from a study of spatial heterogeneity in lung cancer. Specified time point: sample taken at primary tumor resection. The CDR3 is 14 amino acids. V was shortened by 4 bases and J by 6 bases, with 16 bases between the two germline ends. The V gene's germline CDR1 is SGHVS and CDR2 FNYEAQ. TCRdb independently ran MiXCR on the 5' RACE reads; one entry per CDR3 protein. Of approximately 15,000 distinct CDR3 sequences listed, about 4.8% are singletons. Broader study findings: For expanded intratumoral alpha and beta TCRs, counts tracked tumor mutation counts.

This TCR was sampled from a female donor with early-stage non-small cell lung cancer. The specimen comprised lung tumor tissue, sampled at surgery. The J gene is TRBJ2-7, the V gene TRBV7-6, with D possibly being TRBD1 (6 bases). The CDR3 is CASSSQGFPSEQYF. The CDR3, as DNA: TGTGCCAGCAGCTCCCAGGGGTTCCCCTCCGAGCAGTACTTC.